This TCR beta chain was retrieved from a study of shared T cell receptors in the human thymus. V shed 5 bases and J 0 bases; nucleotides not matched to a gene: 3. The V gene's germline CDR1 is SEHNR and CDR2 FQNEAQ (reference sequence). This CDR3 has 14 residues. Measured with immunoSEQ multiplex PCR; TCRdb has only the in-frame clones, and not every one. The sample lists roughly 710,000 clones, roughly 85% occurring once. The same sample was also used in a study of human thymus T cells. This second study says: Infants, healthy and Finnish, who were having corrective surgery for congenital heart defects served as donors. It was from resections taken during corrective heart surgery that the thymus tissue came. Among thymic and blood repertoires, usage of V and J genes appeared biased.

The V gene is TRBV7-9, the J gene TRBJ1-2, with 7 bases lining up with TRBD1. The source of this sequence is a girl in the first two years of life with a congenital heart defect. The sequenced material came from thymocytes. The CDR3: CASSLDRANYGYTF. DNA for the CDR3: TGTGCCAGCAGCCTCGACAGGGCTAACTATGGCTACACCTTC.